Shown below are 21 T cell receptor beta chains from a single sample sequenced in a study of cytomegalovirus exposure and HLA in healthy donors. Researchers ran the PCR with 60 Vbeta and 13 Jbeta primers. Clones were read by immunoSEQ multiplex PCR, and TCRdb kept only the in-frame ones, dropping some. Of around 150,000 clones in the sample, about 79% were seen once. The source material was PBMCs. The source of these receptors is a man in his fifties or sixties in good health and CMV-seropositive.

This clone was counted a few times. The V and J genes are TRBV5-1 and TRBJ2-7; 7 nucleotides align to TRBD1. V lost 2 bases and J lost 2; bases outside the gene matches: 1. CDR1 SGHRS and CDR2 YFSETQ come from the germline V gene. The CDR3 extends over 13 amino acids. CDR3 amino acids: CASSFDRAYEQYF. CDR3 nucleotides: TGCGCCAGCAGCTTTGACAGGGCCTACGAGCAGTACTTC.

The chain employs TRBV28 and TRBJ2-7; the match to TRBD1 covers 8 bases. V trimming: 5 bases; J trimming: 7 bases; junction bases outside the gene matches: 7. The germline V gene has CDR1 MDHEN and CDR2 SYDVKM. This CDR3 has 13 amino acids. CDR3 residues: CASSAGGGGEQYV. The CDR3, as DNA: TGTGCCAGCAGTGCAGGGGGCGGAGGGGAGCAGTACGTC.

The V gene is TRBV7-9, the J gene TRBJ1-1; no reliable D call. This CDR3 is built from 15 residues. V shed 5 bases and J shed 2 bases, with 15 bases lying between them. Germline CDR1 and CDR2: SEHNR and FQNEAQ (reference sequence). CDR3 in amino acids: CASSPLIGVNTEAFF. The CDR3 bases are TGTGCCAGCAGCCCCCTAATCGGGGTTAACACTGAAGCTTTCTTT.

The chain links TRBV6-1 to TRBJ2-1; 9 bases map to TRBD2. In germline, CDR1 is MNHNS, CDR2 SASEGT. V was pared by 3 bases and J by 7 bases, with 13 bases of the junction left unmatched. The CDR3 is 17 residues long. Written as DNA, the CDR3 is TGTGCCAGCAGTGAGGGGCGGGGGGGCTATCTCCTAAATGAGCAGTTCTTC. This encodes CASSEGRGGYLLNEQFF.

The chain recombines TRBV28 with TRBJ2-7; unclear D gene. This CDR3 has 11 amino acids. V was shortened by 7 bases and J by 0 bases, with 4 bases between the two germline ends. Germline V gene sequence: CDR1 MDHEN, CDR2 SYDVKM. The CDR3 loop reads CASTYSYEQYF. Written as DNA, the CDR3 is TGTGCCAGCACCTACTCCTACGAGCAGTACTTC.

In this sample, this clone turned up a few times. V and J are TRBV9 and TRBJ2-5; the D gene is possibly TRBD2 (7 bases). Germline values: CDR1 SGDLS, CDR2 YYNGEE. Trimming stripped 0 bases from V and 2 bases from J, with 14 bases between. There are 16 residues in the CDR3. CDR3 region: CASSVEGGDPQETQYF. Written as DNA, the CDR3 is TGTGCCAGCAGCGTAGAGGGGGGGGATCCTCAAGAGACCCAGTACTTC.

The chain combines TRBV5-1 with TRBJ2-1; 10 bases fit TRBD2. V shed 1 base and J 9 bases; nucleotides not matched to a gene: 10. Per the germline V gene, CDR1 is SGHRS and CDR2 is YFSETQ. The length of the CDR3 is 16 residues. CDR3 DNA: TGCGCCAGCAGCTTGAGGGTTAGCGGGGGGATCGGTGAGCAGTTCTTC. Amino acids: CASSLRVSGGIGEQFF. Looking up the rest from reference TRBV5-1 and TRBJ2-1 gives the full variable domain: KAGVTQTPRYLIKTRGQQVTLSCSPISGHRSVSWYQQTPGQGLQFLFEYFSETQRNKGNFPGRFSGRQFSNSRSEMNVSTLELGDSALYLCASSLRVSGGIGEQFFGPGTRLTVL.

CDR3 amino acids: CASSLVGHSTYNEQFF. The CDR3 bases are TGCGCCAGCAGCTTGGTCGGACACAGCACCTACAATGAGCAGTTCTTC. V gene TRBV5-1 combines with J gene TRBJ2-1; D possibly corresponds to TRBD1 (5 bases). Germline V gene lookup returns CDR1 SGHRS and CDR2 YFSETQ. The CDR3 has 16 residues. V was trimmed by 0 bases and J by 2 bases, leaving 12 bases between them.

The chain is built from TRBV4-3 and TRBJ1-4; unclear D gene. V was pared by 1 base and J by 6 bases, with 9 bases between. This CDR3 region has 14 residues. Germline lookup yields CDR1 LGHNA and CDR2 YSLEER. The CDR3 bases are TGCGCCAGCAGCCAAGGTCGGGGAGATGAAAAACTGTTTTTT. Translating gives CASSQGRGDEKLFF.

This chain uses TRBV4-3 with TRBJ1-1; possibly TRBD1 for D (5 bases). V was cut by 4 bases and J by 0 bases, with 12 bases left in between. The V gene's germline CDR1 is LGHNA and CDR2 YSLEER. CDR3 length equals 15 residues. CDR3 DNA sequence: TGCGCCAGCAGCCTGAACAGGCGATTGAACACTGAAGCTTTCTTT. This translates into CASSLNRRLNTEAFF.

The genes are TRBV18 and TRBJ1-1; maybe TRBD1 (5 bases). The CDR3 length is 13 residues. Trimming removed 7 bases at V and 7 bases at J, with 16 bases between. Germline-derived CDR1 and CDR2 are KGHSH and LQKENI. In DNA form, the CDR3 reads TGTGCCAGCTTCGGGGGAGGGAGAGGTGAAGCTTTCTTT. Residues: CASFGGGRGEAFF.

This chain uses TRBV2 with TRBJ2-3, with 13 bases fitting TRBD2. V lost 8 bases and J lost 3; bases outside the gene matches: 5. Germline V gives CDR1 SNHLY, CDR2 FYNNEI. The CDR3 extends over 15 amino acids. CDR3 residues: CASSRGLAGTDTQYF. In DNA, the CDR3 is TGTGCCAGCTCACGGGGACTAGCGGGGACAGATACGCAGTATTTT.

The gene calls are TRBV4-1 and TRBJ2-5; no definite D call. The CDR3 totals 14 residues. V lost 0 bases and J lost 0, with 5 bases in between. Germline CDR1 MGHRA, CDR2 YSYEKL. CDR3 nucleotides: TGCGCCAGCAGCCAAGATCGGTACCAAGAGACCCAGTACTTC. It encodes CASSQDRYQETQYF.

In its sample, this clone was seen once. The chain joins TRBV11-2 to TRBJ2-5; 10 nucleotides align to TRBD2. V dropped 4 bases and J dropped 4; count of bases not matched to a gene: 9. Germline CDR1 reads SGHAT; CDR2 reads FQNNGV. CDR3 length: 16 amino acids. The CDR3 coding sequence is TGTGCCAGCAGCTACCTGGCCAAGCGGGGGGGAGAGACCCAGTACTTC. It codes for CASSYLAKRGGETQYF.

As DNA, the CDR3 is TGCGCCAGCAGCCAAGATTATGGCAGGATGAACACTGAAGCTTTCTTT. This encodes CASSQDYGRMNTEAFF. This chain uses TRBV4-3 with TRBJ1-1; D remains ambiguous. CDR1 is LGHNA, CDR2 YSLEER, per germline. This CDR3 contains 16 residues. Trimming took off 0 bases at V and 0 bases at J, with 11 bases between the two ends.

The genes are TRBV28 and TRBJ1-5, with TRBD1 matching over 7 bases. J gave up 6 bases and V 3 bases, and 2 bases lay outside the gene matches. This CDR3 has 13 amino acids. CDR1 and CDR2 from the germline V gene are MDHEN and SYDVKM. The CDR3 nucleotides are TGTGCCAGCAGTTTGACAGGGTCTCAGCCCCAGCATTTT. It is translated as CASSLTGSQPQHF.

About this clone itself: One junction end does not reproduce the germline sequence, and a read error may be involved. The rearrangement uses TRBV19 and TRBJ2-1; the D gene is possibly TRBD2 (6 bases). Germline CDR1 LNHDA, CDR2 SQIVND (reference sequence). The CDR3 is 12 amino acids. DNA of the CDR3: TGTGCCAGTAGTACTCCCGGGGGTGAGGAGTTCTTC. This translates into CASSTPGGEEFF. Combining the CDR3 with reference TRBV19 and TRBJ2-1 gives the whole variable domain DGGITQSPKYLFRKEGQNVTLSCEQNLNHDAMYWYRQDPGQGLRLIYYSQIVNDFQKGDIAEGYSVSREKKESFPLTVTSAQKNPTAFYLCASSTPGGEEFFGPGTRLTVL.

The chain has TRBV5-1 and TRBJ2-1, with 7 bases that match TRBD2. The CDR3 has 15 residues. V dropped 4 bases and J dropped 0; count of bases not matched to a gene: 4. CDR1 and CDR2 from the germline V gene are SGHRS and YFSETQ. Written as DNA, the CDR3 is TGCGCCAGCAGCATAGCGGGTGGCTCCTACAATGAGCAGTTCTTC. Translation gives CASSIAGGSYNEQFF.

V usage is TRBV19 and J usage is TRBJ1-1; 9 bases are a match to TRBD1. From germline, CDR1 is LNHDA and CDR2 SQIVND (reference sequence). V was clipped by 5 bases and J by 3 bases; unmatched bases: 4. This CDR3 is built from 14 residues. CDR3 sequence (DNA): TGTGCCAGTAGTGGGGGACAGGGTGACACTGAAGCTTTCTTT. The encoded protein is CASSGGQGDTEAFF.

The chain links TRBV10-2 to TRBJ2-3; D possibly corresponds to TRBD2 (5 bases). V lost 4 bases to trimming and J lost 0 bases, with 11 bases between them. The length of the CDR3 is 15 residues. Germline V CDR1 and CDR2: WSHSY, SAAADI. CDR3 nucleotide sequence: TGCGCCAGCAGTGGTTTGGGGAGTAGCACAGATACGCAGTATTTT. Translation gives CASSGLGSSTDTQYF.

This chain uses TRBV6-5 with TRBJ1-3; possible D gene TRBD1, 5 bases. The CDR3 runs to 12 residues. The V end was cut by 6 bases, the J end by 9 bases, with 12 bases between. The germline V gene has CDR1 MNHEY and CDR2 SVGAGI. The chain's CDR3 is CASRPAGGTIYF. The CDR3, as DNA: TGTGCCAGCAGGCCCGCCGGGGGCACCATATATTTT.